The rows below give T cell receptor beta chains drawn from one sample of a study of blood T cell repertoires in COVID-19. Only in-frame clones appear in the TCRdb table, and some are missing; sequencing was by immunoSEQ multiplex PCR. Seen here are 95,000 to 150,000 clones, about 85% observed once, and the top ten hold under 7%. The source material was peripheral blood. These receptors came from a man older than 75 with active or convalescent COVID-19. Each CDR3 is given with its conserved first and last residue. Each record gives: clone size, J gene, V gene, D gene, CDR3 DNA, CDR3 protein. The D gene is left open where the match is weak. Not all rows give a size; the values are once, few, many and, for expanded clones, a class.

clone size: .; J gene: TRBJ1-5; V gene: TRBV7-2; D gene: TRBD1; CDR3 DNA: TGTGCCAGCAGCGGGCAGGGGGTCAGTCAGCCCCAGCATTTT; CDR3 protein: CASSGQGVSQPQHF
clone size: .; J gene: TRBJ1-1; V gene: TRBV15; D gene: TRBD1; CDR3 DNA: TGTGCCACCAGCACCCCTACCGGGACAGGGGGTACTGAAGCTTTCTTT; CDR3 protein: CATSTPTGTGGTEAFF
clone size: .; J gene: TRBJ1-2; V gene: TRBV9; D gene: TRBD1; CDR3 DNA: TGTGCCAGCAGCCCGGGGACAGGGCAGTATGGCTACACCTTC; CDR3 protein: CASSPGTGQYGYTF
clone size: .; J gene: TRBJ1-4; V gene: TRBV5-1; D gene: .; CDR3 DNA: TGCGCCAGCAGCCCTGTAGAGAATGAAAAACTGTTTTTT; CDR3 protein: CASSPVENEKLFF
clone size: .; J gene: TRBJ1-1; V gene: TRBV5-1; D gene: TRBD1; CDR3 DNA: TGCGCCAGCAGCTTGTGGGGACAGGTTTACACTGAAGCTTTCTTT; CDR3 protein: CASSLWGQVYTEAFF
clone size: .; J gene: TRBJ2-1; V gene: TRBV5-1; D gene: TRBD1; CDR3 DNA: TGCGCCAGCAGCCCCGACGGACAGGGGGCATACAATGAGCAGTTCTTC; CDR3 protein: CASSPDGQGAYNEQFF
clone size: .; J gene: TRBJ1-1; V gene: TRBV7-2; D gene: TRBD1; CDR3 DNA: TGTGCCAGCAGCCTCCAGGGGGTTATCTCCACTGAAGCTTTCTTT; CDR3 protein: CASSLQGVISTEAFF
clone size: .; J gene: TRBJ2-7; V gene: TRBV15; D gene: TRBD2; CDR3 DNA: TGCGCCACCAGCAGAGTCTTTGGGGGGGGTTATGAGAGCTCCTACGAGCAGTACTTC; CDR3 protein: CATSRVFGGGYESSYEQYF
clone size: once; J gene: TRBJ1-3; V gene: TRBV5-1; D gene: TRBD1; CDR3 DNA: TGCGCCAGCAGCGGGGGTCCCGGGACAGGGGCCCAGTTTTTT; CDR3 protein: CASSGGPGTGAQFF
clone size: .; J gene: TRBJ1-2; V gene: TRBV5-4; D gene: TRBD1; CDR3 DNA: TGTGCCAGCAGATCGGGACAGACTAACTATGGCTACACCTTC; CDR3 protein: CASRSGQTNYGYTF
clone size: .; J gene: TRBJ1-1; V gene: TRBV28; D gene: .; CDR3 DNA: TGTGCCAGCAGTTTCGATTTTAGGGGGAGCTTCTTT; CDR3 protein: CASSFDFRGSFF
clone size: .; J gene: TRBJ1-2; V gene: TRBV7-2; D gene: TRBD1; CDR3 DNA: TGTGCCAGCAGCTCGAACAGGGGTGTTGGCTACACCTTC; CDR3 protein: CASSSNRGVGYTF
clone size: .; J gene: TRBJ2-5; V gene: TRBV28; D gene: .; CDR3 DNA: TGTGCCAGCAGCCCCCTGACAGAGAAATTCCAAGAGACCCAGTACTTC; CDR3 protein: CASSPLTEKFQETQYF